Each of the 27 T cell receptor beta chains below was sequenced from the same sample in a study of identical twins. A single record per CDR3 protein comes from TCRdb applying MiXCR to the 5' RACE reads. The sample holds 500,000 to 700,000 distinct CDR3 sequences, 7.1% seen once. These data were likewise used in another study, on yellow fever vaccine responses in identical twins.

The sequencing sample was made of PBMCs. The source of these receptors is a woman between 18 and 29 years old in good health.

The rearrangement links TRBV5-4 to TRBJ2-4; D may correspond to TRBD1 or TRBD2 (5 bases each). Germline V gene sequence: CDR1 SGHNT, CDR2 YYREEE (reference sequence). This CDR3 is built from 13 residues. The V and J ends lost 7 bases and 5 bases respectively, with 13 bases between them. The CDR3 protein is CASLRGGENIQYF. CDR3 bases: TGTGCCAGCCTTCGTGGGGGAGAAAACATTCAGTACTTC.

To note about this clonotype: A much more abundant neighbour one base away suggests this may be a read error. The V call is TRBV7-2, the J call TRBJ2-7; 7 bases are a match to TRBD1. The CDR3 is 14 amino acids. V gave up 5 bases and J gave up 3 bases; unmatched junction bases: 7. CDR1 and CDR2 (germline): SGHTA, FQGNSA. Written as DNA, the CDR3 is TGTGCCAGCAGCCCCCGGGACAGCTACTACGAGCAGTACTTC. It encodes CASSPRDSYYEQYF. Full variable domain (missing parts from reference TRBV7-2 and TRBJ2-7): GAGVSQSPSNKVTEKGKDVELRCDPISGHTALYWYRQSLGQGLEFLIYFQGNSAPDKSGLPSDRFSAERTGGSVSTLTIQRTQQEDSAVYLCASSPRDSYYEQYFGPGTRLTVT.

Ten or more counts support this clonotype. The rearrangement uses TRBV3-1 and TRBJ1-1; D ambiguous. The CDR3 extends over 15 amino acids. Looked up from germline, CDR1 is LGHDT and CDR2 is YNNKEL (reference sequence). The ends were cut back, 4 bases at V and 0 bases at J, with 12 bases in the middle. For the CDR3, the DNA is TGTGCCAGCAGCCCTCAACCCGGGGTGAACACTGAAGCTTTCTTT. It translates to CASSPQPGVNTEAFF.

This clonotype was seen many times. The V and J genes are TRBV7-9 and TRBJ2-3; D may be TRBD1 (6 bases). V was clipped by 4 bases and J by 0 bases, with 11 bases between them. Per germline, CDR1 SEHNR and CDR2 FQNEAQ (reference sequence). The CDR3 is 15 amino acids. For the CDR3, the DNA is TGTGCCAGCAGCTCTACCGGGACAAGCACAGATACGCAGTATTTT. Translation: CASSSTGTSTDTQYF.

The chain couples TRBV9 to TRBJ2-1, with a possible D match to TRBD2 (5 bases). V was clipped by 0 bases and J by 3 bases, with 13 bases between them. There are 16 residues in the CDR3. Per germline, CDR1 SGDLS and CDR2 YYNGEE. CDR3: CASSVDGSGLYNEQFF. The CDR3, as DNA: TGTGCCAGCAGCGTAGATGGATCTGGACTCTACAATGAGCAGTTCTTC.

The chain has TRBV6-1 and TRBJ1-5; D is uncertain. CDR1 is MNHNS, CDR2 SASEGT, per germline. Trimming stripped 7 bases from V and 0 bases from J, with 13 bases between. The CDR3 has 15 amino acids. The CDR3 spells CASKVLGYSNQPQHF. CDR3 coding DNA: TGTGCCAGCAAGGTGCTGGGGTATAGCAATCAGCCCCAGCATTTT.

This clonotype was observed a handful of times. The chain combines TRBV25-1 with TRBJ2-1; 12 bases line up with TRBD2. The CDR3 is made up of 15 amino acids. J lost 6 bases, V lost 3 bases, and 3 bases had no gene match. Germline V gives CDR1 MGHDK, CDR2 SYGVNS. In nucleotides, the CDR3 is TGTGCCAGCAGTGACCGGACTAGCGGGGCCAATGAGCAGTTCTTC. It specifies CASSDRTSGANEQFF.

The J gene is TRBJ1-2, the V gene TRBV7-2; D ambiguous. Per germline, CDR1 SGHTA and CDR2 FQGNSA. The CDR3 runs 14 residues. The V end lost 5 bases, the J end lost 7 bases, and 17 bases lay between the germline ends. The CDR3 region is CASSLDSGRPGYTF. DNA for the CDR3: TGTGCCAGCAGCCTGGACTCGGGGAGGCCTGGCTACACCTTC.

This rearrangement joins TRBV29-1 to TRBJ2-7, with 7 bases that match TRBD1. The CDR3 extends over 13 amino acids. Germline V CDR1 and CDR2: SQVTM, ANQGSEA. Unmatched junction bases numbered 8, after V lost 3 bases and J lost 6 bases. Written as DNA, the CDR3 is TGCAGCGTTGATAGGGGGCACTCATCCGAGCAGTACTTC. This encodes CSVDRGHSSEQYF.

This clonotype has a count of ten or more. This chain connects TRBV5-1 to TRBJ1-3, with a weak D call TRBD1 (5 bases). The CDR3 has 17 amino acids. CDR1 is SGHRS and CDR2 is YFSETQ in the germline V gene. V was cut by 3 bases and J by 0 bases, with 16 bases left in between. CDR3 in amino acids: CASSWGPGPSSGNTIYF. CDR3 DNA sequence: TGCGCCAGCAGCTGGGGTCCGGGACCCAGCTCTGGAAACACCATATATTTT.

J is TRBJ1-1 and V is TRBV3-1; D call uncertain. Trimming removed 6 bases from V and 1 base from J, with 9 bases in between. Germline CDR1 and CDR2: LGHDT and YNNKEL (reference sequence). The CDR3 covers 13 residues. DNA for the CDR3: TGTGCCAGCAGGAGGGAGGAGAACACTGAAGCTTTCTTT. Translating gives CASRREENTEAFF.

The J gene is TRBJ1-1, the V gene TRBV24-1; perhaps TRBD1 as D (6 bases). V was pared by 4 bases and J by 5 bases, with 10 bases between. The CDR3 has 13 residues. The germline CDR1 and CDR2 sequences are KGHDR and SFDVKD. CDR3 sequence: CATSDWDMTEAFF. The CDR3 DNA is TGTGCCACCAGTGACTGGGACATGACTGAAGCTTTCTTT.

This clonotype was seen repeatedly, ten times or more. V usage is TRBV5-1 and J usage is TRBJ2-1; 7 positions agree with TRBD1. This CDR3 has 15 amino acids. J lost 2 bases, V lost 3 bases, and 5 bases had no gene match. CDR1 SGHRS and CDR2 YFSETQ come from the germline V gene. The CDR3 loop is CASSWTGTAYNEQFF. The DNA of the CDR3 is TGCGCCAGCAGCTGGACCGGGACAGCCTACAATGAGCAGTTCTTC.

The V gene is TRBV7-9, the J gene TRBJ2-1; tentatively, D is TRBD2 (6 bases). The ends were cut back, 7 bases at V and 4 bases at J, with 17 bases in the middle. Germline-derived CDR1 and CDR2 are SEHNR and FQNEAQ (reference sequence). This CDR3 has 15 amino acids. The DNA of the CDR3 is TGTGCCAGCACCTCGGCCGGCGGGGAATACAATGAGCAGTTCTTC. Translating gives CASTSAGGEYNEQFF.

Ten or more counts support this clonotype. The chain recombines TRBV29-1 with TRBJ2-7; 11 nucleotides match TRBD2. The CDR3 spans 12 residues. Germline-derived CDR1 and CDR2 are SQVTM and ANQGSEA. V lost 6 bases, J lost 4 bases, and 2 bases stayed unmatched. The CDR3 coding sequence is TGCAGCGTAGCTAGCGGGAGGTACGAGCAGTACTTC. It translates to CSVASGRYEQYF.

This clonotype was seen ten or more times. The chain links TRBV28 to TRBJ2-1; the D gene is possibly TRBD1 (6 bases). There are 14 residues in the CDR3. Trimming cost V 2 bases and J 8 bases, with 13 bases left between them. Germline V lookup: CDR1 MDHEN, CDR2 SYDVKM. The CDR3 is CASSLGGQIYEQFF. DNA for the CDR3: TGTGCCAGCAGTTTAGGTGGACAGATCTATGAGCAGTTCTTC.

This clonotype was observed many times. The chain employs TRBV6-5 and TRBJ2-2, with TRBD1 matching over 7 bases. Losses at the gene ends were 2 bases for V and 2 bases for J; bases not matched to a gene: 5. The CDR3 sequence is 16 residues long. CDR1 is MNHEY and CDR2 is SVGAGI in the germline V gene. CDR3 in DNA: TGTGCCAGCAGTTACACGGCAGGGGGTAACACCGGGGAGCTGTTTTTT. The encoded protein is CASSYTAGGNTGELFF.

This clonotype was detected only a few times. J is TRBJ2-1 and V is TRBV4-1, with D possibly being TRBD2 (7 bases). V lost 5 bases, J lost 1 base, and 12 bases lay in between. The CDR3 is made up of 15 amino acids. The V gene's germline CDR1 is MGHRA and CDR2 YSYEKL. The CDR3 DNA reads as TGCGCCAGCAGCTCGGGGGGCAAATCCTACAATGAGCAGTTCTTC. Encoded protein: CASSSGGKSYNEQFF.

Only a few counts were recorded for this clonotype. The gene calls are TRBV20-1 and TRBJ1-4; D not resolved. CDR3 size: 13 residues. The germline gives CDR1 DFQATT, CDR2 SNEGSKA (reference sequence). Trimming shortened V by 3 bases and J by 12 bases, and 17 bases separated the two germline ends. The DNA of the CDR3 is TGCAGTGCTAGGCGTGACGCCTGGGAGGAACTGTTTTTT. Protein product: CSARRDAWEELFF.

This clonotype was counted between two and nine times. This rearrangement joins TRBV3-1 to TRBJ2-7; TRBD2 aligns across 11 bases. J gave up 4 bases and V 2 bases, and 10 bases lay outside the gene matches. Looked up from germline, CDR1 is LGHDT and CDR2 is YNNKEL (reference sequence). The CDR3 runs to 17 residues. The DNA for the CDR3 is TGTGCCAGCAGCCAACTTACTCCTAGCGGGAGGACGTACGAGCAGTACTTC. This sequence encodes CASSQLTPSGRTYEQYF.

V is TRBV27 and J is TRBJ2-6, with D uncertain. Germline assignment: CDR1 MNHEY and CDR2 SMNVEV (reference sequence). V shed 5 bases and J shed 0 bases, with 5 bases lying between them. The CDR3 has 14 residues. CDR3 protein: CASSIHSGANVLTF. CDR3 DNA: TGTGCCAGCAGTATACACTCTGGGGCCAACGTCCTGACTTTC. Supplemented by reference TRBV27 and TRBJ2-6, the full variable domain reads EAQVTQNPRYLITVTGKKLTVTCSQNMNHEYMSWYRQDPGLGLRQIYYSMNVEVTDKGDVPEGYKVSRKEKRNFPLILESPSPNQTSLYFCASSIHSGANVLTFGAGSRLTVL.

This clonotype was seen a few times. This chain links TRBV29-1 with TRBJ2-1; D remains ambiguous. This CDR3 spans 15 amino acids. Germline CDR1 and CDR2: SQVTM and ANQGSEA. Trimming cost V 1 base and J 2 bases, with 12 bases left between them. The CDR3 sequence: CSVEGGSFPYNEQFF. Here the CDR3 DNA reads TGCAGCGTTGAAGGAGGTAGCTTTCCCTACAATGAGCAGTTCTTC.

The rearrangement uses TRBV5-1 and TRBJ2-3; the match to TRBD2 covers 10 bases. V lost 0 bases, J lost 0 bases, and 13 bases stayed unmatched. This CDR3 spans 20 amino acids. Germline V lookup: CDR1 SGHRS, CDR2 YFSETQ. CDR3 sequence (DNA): TGCGCCAGCAGCTTGGTCGTTTGGCTAGCGGGGGTTCCTAGCACAGATACGCAGTATTTT. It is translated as CASSLVVWLAGVPSTDTQYF.

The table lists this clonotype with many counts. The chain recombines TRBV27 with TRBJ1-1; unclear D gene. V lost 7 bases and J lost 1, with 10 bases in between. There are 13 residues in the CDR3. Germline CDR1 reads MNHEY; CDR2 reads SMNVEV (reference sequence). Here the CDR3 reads CASTGRENTEAFF. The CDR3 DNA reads TGTGCCAGCACAGGACGGGAGAACACTGAAGCTTTCTTT.

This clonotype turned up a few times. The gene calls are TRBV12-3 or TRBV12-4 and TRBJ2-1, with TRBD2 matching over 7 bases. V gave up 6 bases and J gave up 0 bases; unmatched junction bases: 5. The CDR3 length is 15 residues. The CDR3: CASRLSGYSYNEQFF. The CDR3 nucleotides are TGTGCCAGCAGACTTAGCGGGTACTCCTACAATGAGCAGTTCTTC.

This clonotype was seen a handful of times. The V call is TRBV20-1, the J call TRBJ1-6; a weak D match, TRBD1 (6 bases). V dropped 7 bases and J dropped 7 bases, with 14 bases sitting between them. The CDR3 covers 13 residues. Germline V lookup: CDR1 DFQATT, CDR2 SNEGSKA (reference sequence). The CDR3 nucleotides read TGCAGTGGGAGGGGGGGTTCGAATTCACCCCTCCACTTT. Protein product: CSGRGGSNSPLHF.

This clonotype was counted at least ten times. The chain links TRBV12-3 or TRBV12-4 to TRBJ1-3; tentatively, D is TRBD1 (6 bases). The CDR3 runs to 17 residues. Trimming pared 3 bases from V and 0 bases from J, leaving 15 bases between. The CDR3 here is CASSFGTGGHSGNTIYF. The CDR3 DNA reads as TGTGCCAGCAGTTTCGGGACGGGGGGCCACTCTGGAAACACCATATATTTT.